The 16 T cell receptor beta chains listed next were all sequenced from one sample in a study of T cell changes during pregnancy in multiple sclerosis. Only in-frame clones appear in the TCRdb table, and some are missing; sequencing was by immunoSEQ multiplex PCR. The sample lists tens of thousands of clones; about 93% were seen once. Sequencing was performed on CD8+ T cells from peripheral blood mononuclear cells, taken in the third trimester of pregnancy. The source of these receptors is a female donor with multiple sclerosis, enrolled in a pregnancy study.

V usage is TRBV10-3 and J usage is TRBJ1-1, with D tentatively TRBD1 (5 bases). The germline CDR1 and CDR2 sequences are ENHRY and SYGVKD. The CDR3 runs to 13 residues. The V gene lost 7 bases and the J gene lost 3 bases, with 12 bases spanning the gap. CDR3 region: CAITPGLDTEAFF. The CDR3 region has the DNA TGTGCCATCACTCCAGGGCTGGACACTGAAGCTTTCTTT.

This chain connects TRBV7-9 to TRBJ2-7, with 7 bases fitting TRBD2. The CDR3 runs 15 residues. Germline V gene lookup returns CDR1 SEHNR and CDR2 FQNEAQ (reference sequence). Germline trimming cut 4 bases from V and 5 bases from J; bases unmatched to any gene: 11. The CDR3 nucleotides are TGTGCCAGCAGCTCCACACTAGCGATCGGCGACGAGCAGTACTTC. This codes for CASSSTLAIGDEQYF. The variable domain in full, with the rest retrieved from reference TRBV7-9 and TRBJ2-7, is DTGVSQNPRHKITKRGQNVTFRCDPISEHNRLYWYRQTLGQGPEFLTYFQNEAQLEKSRLLSDRFSAERPKGSFSTLEIQRTEQGDSAMYLCASSSTLAIGDEQYFGPGTRLTVT.

This chain connects TRBV7-8 to TRBJ2-1; 14 nucleotides align to TRBD2. V lost 2 bases, J lost 3 bases, and 6 bases stayed unmatched. The germline V gene has CDR1 SGHVS and CDR2 FQNEAQ. The CDR3 is 18 amino acids. The CDR3 here is CASSLIGTSGRFYNEQFF. The DNA of the CDR3 is TGTGCCAGCAGCTTAATAGGGACTAGCGGGAGATTCTACAATGAGCAGTTCTTC.

This chain joins TRBV27 and TRBJ2-5, with 7 bases aligning to TRBD1. With V trimmed by 6 bases and J by 4 bases, 11 bases remained unmatched. Germline CDR1 MNHEY, CDR2 SMNVEV (reference sequence). This CDR3 spans 15 amino acids. CDR3 coding DNA: TGTGCCAGCAGGTCCCGTCGACAGGGTCGAGAGACCCAGTACTTC. Translation: CASRSRRQGRETQYF.

The chain combines TRBV27 with TRBJ1-2; 10 bases align to TRBD1. The CDR3 extends over 15 amino acids. Germline-derived CDR1 and CDR2 are MNHEY and SMNVEV (reference sequence). Losses at the gene ends were 5 bases for V and 5 bases for J; bases not matched to a gene: 8. CDR3 sequence reads: CASSPGTGVGYGYTF. The CDR3 DNA is TGTGCCAGCAGTCCCGGGACAGGGGTGGGGTATGGCTACACCTTC.

V gene TRBV7-3 combines with J gene TRBJ2-5, with a possible D match to TRBD2 (6 bases). CDR1 is SGHTA, CDR2 FQGTGA, per germline. The CDR3 consists of 16 residues. Trimming removed 1 base at V and 3 bases at J, with 15 bases between. The CDR3 sequence is CASSLKFAPGEETQYF. In nucleotides, the CDR3 is TGTGCCAGCAGCTTAAAATTTGCACCGGGAGAAGAGACCCAGTACTTC.

V and J are TRBV27 and TRBJ1-5, with a tentative D call TRBD1 (5 bases). The V end was cut by 2 bases, the J end by 2 bases, with 7 bases between. This CDR3 region has 14 residues. From germline, CDR1 is MNHEY and CDR2 SMNVEV (reference sequence). Written as DNA, the CDR3 is TGTGCCAGCAGTTTAGCGGGGGGCAATCAGCCCCAGCATTTT. Encoded protein: CASSLAGGNQPQHF.

This clone was seen just once. The J gene is TRBJ1-3, the V gene TRBV19; D may be TRBD1 (5 bases). This CDR3 has 15 residues. Per the germline V gene, CDR1 is LNHDA and CDR2 is SQIVND (reference sequence). Trimming pared 5 bases from V and 2 bases from J, leaving 13 bases between. As DNA, the CDR3 is TGTGCCAGTAGTCCGCCGGAGGGGACTGGAAACACCATATATTTT. Encoded protein: CASSPPEGTGNTIYF. The full variable domain, in which reference TRBV19 and TRBJ1-3 provide the parts outside the CDR3, is DGGITQSPKYLFRKEGQNVTLSCEQNLNHDAMYWYRQDPGQGLRLIYYSQIVNDFQKGDIAEGYSVSREKKESFPLTVTSAQKNPTAFYLCASSPPEGTGNTIYFGEGSWLTVV.

This clone was seen a single time. The chain joins TRBV19 to TRBJ2-2, with 7 bases that match TRBD1. Trimming cost V 3 bases and J 4 bases; bases outside gene matches: 2. The CDR3 extends over 14 amino acids. CDR1 is LNHDA, CDR2 SQIVND, per germline (reference sequence). CDR3 sequence reads: CASSMGQFTGELFF. The CDR3 DNA reads TGTGCCAGTAGTATGGGACAGTTCACCGGGGAGCTGTTTTTT.

The chain couples TRBV5-6 to TRBJ2-7; a weak D match, TRBD1 (6 bases). Germline V gives CDR1 SGHDT, CDR2 YYEEEE. Trimming took 3 bases from V and 0 from J, leaving 16 bases between them. The CDR3 contains 16 residues. The CDR3 is CASSSMDSPSSYEQYF. The DNA of the CDR3 is TGTGCCAGCAGCTCGATGGACAGCCCAAGCTCCTACGAGCAGTACTTC.

This clone was counted a few times. The chain combines TRBV9 with TRBJ2-1; D call uncertain. Germline CDR1 SGDLS, CDR2 YYNGEE. V dropped 1 base and J dropped 0 bases, with 5 bases sitting between them. The CDR3 is 14 residues long. The CDR3 spells CASSVSGSYNEQFF. The CDR3 bases are TGTGCCAGCAGCGTATCGGGCTCCTACAATGAGCAGTTCTTC.

The gene calls are TRBV7-6 and TRBJ2-3; 10 positions agree with TRBD1. The CDR3 has 17 amino acids. V lost 5 bases, J lost 3 bases, and 11 bases stayed unmatched. Germline CDR1 reads SGHVS; CDR2 reads FNYEAQ. The CDR3 reads CASSTNGQGVLTDTQYF. The CDR3 region has the DNA TGTGCCAGCAGCACAAATGGACAGGGGGTTCTAACAGATACGCAGTATTTT. The whole variable domain, filled in from reference TRBV7-6 and TRBJ2-3, reads GAGVSQSPRYKVTKRGQDVALRCDPISGHVSLYWYRQALGQGPEFLTYFNYEAQQDKSGLPNDRFSAERPEGSISTLTIQRTEQRDSAMYRCASSTNGQGVLTDTQYFGPGTRLTVL.

CDR3 nucleotides: TGCGCCAGCAGCCACCCTAGGATATACGGGGGCAATGAGCAGTTCTTC. Protein: CASSHPRIYGGNEQFF. The V and J genes are TRBV4-1 and TRBJ2-1, with a weak D call TRBD2 (6 bases). The V end was cut by 3 bases, the J end by 6 bases, with 18 bases between. Germline V gene lookup returns CDR1 MGHRA and CDR2 YSYEKL. This CDR3 region has 16 residues.

This rearrangement joins TRBV27 to TRBJ1-5, with D maybe TRBD1 (6 bases). This CDR3 is built from 15 residues. CDR1 and CDR2 from the germline V gene are MNHEY and SMNVEV (reference sequence). Trimming took 4 bases from V and 4 from J, leaving 14 bases between them. In nucleotides, the CDR3 is TGTGCCAGCAGTTCCGACAGGATCGGGAATCAGCCCCAGCATTTT. Translated, it gives CASSSDRIGNQPQHF.

The V and J genes are TRBV4-1 and TRBJ1-4; no definite D call. The CDR3 runs 18 residues. Trimming stripped 1 base from V and 5 bases from J, with 20 bases between. CDR1 MGHRA and CDR2 YSYEKL come from the germline V gene. CDR3 region: CASSQVVRIAGVNEKLFF. The CDR3 region has the DNA TGCGCCAGCAGCCAAGTAGTCCGAATAGCGGGAGTGAATGAAAAACTGTTTTTT.

The rearrangement joins TRBV10-3 to TRBJ2-7, with D perhaps matching TRBD2 (5 bases). This CDR3 contains 14 residues. The germline CDR1 and CDR2 sequences are ENHRY and SYGVKD. With 3 bases removed from V and 6 bases from J, the gap between germline ends came to 15 bases. The CDR3 DNA sequence: TGTGCCATCAGTGAATTTGGGAGAGGGAGCGAGCAGTACTTC. It encodes CAISEFGRGSEQYF.